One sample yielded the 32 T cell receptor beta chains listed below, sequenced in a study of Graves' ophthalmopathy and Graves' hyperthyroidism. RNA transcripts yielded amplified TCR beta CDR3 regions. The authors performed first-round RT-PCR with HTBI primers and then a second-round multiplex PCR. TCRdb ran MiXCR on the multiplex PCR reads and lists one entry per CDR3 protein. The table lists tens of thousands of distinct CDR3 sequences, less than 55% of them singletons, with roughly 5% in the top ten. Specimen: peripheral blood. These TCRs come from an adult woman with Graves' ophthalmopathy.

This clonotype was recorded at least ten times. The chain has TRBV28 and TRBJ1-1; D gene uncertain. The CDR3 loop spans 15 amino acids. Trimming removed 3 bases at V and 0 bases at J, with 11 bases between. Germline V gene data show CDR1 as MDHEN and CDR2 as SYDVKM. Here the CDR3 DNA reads TGTGCCAGCAGTTTCACCCCGAGCATGAACACTGAAGCTTTCTTT. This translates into CASSFTPSMNTEAFF. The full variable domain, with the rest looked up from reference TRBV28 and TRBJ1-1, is DVKVTQSSRYLVKRTGEKVFLECVQDMDHENMFWYRQDPGLGLRLIYFSYDVKMKEKGDIPEGYSVSREKKERFSLILESASTNQTSMYLCASSFTPSMNTEAFFGQGTRLTVV.

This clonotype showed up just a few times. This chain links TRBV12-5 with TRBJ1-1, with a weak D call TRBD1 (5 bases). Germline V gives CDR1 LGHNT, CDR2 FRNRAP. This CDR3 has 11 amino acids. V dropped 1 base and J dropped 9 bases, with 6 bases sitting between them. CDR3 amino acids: CASGLGGKAFF. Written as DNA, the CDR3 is TGTGCTAGTGGTTTGGGGGGGAAAGCTTTCTTT.

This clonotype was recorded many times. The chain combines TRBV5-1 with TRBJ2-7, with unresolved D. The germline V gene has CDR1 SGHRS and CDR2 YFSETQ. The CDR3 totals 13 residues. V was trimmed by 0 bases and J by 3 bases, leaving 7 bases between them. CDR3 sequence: CASSLDPGYEQYF. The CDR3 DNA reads TGCGCCAGCAGCTTGGACCCAGGCTACGAGCAGTACTTC.

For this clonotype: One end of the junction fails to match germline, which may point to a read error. The CDR3 sequence is CASSTRGAGELYF. DNA of the CDR3: TGCGCCAGCAGCACTAGGGGGGCCGGGGAGCTGTACTTC. The V and J genes are TRBV5-1 and TRBJ2-7, with D tentatively TRBD1 or TRBD2 (6 bases each). This CDR3 has 13 amino acids. Germline CDR1 SGHRS, CDR2 YFSETQ.

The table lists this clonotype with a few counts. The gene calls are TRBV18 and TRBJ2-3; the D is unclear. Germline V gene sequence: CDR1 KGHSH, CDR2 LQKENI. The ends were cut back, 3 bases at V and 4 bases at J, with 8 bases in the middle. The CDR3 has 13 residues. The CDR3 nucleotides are TGTGCCAGCTCACCGGGAAGCGCAGATACGCAGTATTTT. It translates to CASSPGSADTQYF.

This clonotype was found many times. CDR3 sequence (DNA): TGTGCCAGCAGAGATGAAAAACTGTTTTTT. Its protein product is CASRDEKLFF. The chain couples TRBV28 to TRBJ1-4; D is unresolved. V lost 6 bases, J lost 6 bases, and 2 bases lay in between. CDR3 size: 10 residues. CDR1 is MDHEN and CDR2 is SYDVKM in the germline V gene.

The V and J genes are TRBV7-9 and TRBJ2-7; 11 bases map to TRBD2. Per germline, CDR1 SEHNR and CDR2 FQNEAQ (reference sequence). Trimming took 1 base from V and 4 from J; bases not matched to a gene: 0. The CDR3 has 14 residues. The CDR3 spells CASSLVAGGYEQYF. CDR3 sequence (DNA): TGTGCCAGCAGCTTAGTAGCGGGAGGGTACGAGCAGTACTTC.

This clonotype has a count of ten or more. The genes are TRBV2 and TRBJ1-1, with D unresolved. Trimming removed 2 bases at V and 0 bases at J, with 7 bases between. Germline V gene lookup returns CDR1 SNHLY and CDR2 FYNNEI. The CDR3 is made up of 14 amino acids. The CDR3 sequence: CASSELGMNTEAFF. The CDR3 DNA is TGTGCCAGCAGTGAACTGGGAATGAACACTGAAGCTTTCTTT.

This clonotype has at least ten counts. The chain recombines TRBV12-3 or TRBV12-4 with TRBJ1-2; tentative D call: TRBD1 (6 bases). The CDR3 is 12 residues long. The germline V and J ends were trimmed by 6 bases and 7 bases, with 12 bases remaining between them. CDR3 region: CASSRTGSGYTF. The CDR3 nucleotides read TGTGCCAGCAGCAGAACAGGGAGTGGCTACACCTTC.

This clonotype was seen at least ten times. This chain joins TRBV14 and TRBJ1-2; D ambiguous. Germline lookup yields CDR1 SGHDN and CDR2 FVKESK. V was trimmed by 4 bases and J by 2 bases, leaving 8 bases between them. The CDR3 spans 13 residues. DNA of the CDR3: TGTGCCAGCAGCCCGGGGATGAACTATGGCTACACCTTC. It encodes CASSPGMNYGYTF.

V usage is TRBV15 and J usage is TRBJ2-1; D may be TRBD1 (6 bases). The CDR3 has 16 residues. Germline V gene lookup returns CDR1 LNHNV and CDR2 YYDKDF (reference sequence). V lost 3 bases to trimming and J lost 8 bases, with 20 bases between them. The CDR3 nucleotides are TGTGCCACCAGCAGCCGAACAGGGACATTGGCCCATGAGCAGTTCTTC. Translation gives CATSSRTGTLAHEQFF. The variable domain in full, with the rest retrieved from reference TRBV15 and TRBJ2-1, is DAMVIQNPRYQVTQFGKPVTLSCSQTLNHNVMYWYQQKSSQAPKLLFHYYDKDFNNEADTPDNFQSRRPNTSFCFLDIRSPGLGDTAMYLCATSSRTGTLAHEQFFGPGTRLTVL.

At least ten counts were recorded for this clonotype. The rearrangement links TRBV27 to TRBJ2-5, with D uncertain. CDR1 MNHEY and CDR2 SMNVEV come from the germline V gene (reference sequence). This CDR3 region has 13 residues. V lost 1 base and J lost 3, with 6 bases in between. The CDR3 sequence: CASSLFSEETQYF. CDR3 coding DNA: TGTGCCAGCAGTTTATTTTCCGAAGAGACCCAGTACTTC.

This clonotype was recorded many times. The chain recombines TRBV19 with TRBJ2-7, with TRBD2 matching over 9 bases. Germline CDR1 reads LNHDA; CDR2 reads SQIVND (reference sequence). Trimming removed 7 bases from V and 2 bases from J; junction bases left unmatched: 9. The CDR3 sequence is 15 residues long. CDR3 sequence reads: CASKNGAGGAYEQYF. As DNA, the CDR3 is TGTGCCAGTAAAAATGGGGCGGGAGGGGCCTACGAGCAGTACTTC.

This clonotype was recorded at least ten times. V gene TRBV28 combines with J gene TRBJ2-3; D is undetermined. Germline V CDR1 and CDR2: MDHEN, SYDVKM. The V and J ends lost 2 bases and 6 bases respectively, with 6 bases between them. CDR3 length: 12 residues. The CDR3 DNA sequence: TGTGCCAGCAGTTTAGGGGATGATACGCAGTATTTT. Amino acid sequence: CASSLGDDTQYF.

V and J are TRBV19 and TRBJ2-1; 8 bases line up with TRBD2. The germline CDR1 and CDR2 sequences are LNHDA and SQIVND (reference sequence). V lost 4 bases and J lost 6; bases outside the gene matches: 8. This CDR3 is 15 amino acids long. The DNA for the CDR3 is TGTGCCAGTAGTAAGGGTAGCGGGAATAGCAATGAGCAGTTCTTC. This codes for CASSKGSGNSNEQFF.

CDR3 nucleotides: TGCAGTGCTACCCCTAGCGGGAGGTACAATGAGCAGTTCTTC. Amino acid sequence: CSATPSGRYNEQFF. The J gene is TRBJ2-1, the V gene TRBV20-1; 11 nucleotides align to TRBD2. The CDR3 length is 14 residues. The V gene end was trimmed by 4 bases and the J gene end by 4 bases; junction bases not matched to a gene: 3. Germline CDR1 reads DFQATT; CDR2 reads SNEGSKA (reference sequence).

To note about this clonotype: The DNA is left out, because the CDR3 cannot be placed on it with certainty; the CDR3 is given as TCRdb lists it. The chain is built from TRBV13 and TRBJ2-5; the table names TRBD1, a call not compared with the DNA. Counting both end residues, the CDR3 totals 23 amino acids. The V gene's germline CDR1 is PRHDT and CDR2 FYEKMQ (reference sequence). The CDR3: CASRLLSYICSAPQSTGVETQYF.

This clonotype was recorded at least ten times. Written as DNA, the CDR3 is TGTGCCAGCAGCCAAGGACAGGGACCCCACTATGGCTACACCTTC. Residues: CASSQGQGPHYGYTF. V gene TRBV4-2 combines with J gene TRBJ1-2; 7 nucleotides match TRBD1. CDR1 is LGHNA, CDR2 YNFKEQ, per germline. The CDR3 contains 15 residues. After removal of 1 base from V and 3 bases from J, the junction contained 5 bases not matched to a gene.

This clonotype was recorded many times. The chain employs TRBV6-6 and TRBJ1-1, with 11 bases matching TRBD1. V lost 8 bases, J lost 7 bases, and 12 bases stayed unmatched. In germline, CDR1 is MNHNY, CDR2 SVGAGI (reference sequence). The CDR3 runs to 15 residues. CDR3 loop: CASPPRDRGSDEAFF. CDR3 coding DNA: TGTGCCAGCCCTCCCCGGGACAGGGGGAGTGATGAAGCTTTCTTT.

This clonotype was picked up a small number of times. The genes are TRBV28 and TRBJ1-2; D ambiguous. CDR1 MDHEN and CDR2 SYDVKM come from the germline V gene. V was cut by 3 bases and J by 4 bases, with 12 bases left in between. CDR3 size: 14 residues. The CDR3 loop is CASSFRLKAYGYTF. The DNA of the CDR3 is TGTGCCAGCAGTTTTCGGCTGAAGGCCTATGGCTACACCTTC.

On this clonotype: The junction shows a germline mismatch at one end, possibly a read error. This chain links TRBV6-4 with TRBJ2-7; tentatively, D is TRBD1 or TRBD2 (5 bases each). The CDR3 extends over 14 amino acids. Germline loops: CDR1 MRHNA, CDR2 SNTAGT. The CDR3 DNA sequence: TGTGCCAGCAGTGACTCCGGGACCACCGGGGAGCTGTACTTC. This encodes CASSDSGTTGELYF.

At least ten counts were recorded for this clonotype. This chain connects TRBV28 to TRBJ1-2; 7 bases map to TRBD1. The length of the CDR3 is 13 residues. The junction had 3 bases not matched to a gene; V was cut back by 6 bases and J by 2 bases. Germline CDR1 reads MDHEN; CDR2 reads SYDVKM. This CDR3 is CASSPGQNYGYTF. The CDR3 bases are TGTGCCAGCAGCCCGGGACAGAACTATGGCTACACCTTC.

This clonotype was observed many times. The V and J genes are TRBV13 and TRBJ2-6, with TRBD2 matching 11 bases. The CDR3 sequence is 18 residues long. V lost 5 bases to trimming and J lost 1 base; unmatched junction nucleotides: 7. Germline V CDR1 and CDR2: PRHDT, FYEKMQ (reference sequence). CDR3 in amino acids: CASSQTLAGESGANVLTF. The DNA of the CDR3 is TGTGCCAGCAGCCAAACACTAGCGGGAGAGTCTGGGGCCAACGTCCTGACTTTC.

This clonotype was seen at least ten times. Here the CDR3 DNA reads TGTGCCAGCAGTGAAGCGCTAGGGCTAGCGGACACAGATACGCAGTATTTT. Its protein product is CASSEALGLADTDTQYF. This chain links TRBV6-1 with TRBJ2-3, with 7 bases that match TRBD2. Germline lookup yields CDR1 MNHNS and CDR2 SASEGT. With V trimmed by 0 bases and J by 2 bases, 8 bases remained unmatched. CDR3 size: 17 residues.

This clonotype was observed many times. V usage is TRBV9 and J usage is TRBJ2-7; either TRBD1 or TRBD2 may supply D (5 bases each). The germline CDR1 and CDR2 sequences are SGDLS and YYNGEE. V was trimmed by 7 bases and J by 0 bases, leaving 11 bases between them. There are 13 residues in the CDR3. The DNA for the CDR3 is TGTGCCAGCTCAAGGGACCCCTCCTACGAGCAGTACTTC. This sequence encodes CASSRDPSYEQYF. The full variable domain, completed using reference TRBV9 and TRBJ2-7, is DSGVTQTPKHLITATGQRVTLRCSPRSGDLSVYWYQQSLDQGLQFLIQYYNGEERAKGNILERFSAQQFPDLHSELNLSSLELGDSALYFCASSRDPSYEQYFGPGTRLTVT.

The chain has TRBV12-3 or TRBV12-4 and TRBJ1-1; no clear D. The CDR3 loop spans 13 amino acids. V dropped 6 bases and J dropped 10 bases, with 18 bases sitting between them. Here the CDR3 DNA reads TGTGCCAGCAGCCTACGAGCGGCTTTCGGAGCTTTCTTT. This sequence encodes CASSLRAAFGAFF.

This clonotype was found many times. CDR3 sequence: CASSDSAVNEQFF. The CDR3 DNA is TGTGCCAGCAGTGACTCGGCGGTTAATGAGCAGTTCTTC. The V call is TRBV6-4, the J call TRBJ2-1, with unresolved D. Per the germline V gene, CDR1 is MRHNA and CDR2 is SNTAGT. This CDR3 has 13 amino acids. V lost 0 bases and J 7 bases, leaving 7 bases between the germline ends.

CDR3 DNA sequence: TGCAGTGCTCGACAAGGACAGGGTAACTATGGCTACACCTTC. Translating gives CSARQGQGNYGYTF. This chain joins TRBV20-1 and TRBJ1-2, with 8 bases that match TRBD1. Trimming took 5 bases from V and 1 from J; bases not matched to a gene: 6. The germline V gene encodes CDR1 DFQATT and CDR2 SNEGSKA (reference sequence). The CDR3 is 14 amino acids.

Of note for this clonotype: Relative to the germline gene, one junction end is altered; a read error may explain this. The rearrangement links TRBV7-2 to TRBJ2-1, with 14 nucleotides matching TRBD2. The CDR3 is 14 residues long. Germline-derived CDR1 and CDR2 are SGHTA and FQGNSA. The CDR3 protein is CASTGGLAGDERFF. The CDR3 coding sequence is TGTGCCAGCACCGGGGGACTAGCGGGAGATGAGCGGTTCTTC.

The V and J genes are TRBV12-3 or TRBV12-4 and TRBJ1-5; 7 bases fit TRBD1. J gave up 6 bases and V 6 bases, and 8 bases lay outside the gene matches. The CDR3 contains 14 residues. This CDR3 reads CASRRQGRSQPQHF. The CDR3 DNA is TGTGCCAGCAGACGACAGGGTCGTAGTCAGCCCCAGCATTTT.

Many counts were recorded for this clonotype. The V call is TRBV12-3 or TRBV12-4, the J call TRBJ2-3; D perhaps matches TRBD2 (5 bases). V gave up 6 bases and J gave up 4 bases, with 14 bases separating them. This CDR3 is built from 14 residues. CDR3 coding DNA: TGTGCCAGCAGGATCACGGGGTGGGCAGATACGCAGTATTTT. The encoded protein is CASRITGWADTQYF.

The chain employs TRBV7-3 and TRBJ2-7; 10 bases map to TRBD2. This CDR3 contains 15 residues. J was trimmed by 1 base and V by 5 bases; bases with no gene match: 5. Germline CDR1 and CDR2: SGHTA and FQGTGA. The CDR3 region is CASSTTSGKSYEQYF. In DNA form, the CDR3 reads TGTGCCAGCAGCACTACTAGCGGGAAGTCCTACGAGCAGTACTTC.